Listed below are T cell receptor beta chains from one sample, sequenced in a study of brain T cells in children with intractable seizures. Sequencing used immunoSEQ multiplex PCR; TCRdb keeps in-frame clones, though not all of them. The sample shows 340,000 or so clones, about 93% of them seen only once. This specimen was peripheral blood, taken 4 to 5 months after surgery. The receptor set was obtained from a boy in the first two years of life with tuberous sclerosis and intractable seizures. CDR3s leave out the opening cysteine and the closing phenylalanine or tryptophan. D genes are given only for firm matches.

j_gene: TRBJ1-1
d_gene: .
v_gene: TRBV7-9
CDR3aa: ASSRTSENTEAF

j_gene: TRBJ2-5
d_gene: TRBD2
v_gene: TRBV27
CDR3aa: ASSSPTSGGQETQY

j_gene: TRBJ1-2
d_gene: .
v_gene: TRBV12-3/TRBV12-4
CDR3aa: ASSLTATYGYT

j_gene: TRBJ2-7
d_gene: .
v_gene: TRBV11-3
CDR3aa: ASSRSWTKGYEQY

j_gene: TRBJ1-2
d_gene: .
v_gene: TRBV12-3/TRBV12-4
CDR3aa: ASSLSNYGYT

j_gene: TRBJ2-5
d_gene: TRBD2
v_gene: TRBV11-3
CDR3aa: ASRSSGRAETQY

j_gene: TRBJ2-3
d_gene: TRBD2
v_gene: TRBV19
CDR3aa: ASSRLAGLTDTQY

j_gene: TRBJ2-1
d_gene: TRBD2
v_gene: TRBV6-6
CDR3aa: ASSYSRTSGYNEQF

j_gene: TRBJ2-1
d_gene: TRBD1
v_gene: TRBV5-7
CDR3aa: ASRSNRGMGDEQF

j_gene: TRBJ1-4
d_gene: .
v_gene: TRBV7-9
CDR3aa: ASSLLDEKLF

j_gene: TRBJ2-1
d_gene: .
v_gene: TRBV30
CDR3aa: AWRLGEQF

j_gene: TRBJ1-2
d_gene: .
v_gene: TRBV6-5
CDR3aa: ASSRDTSGGYT

j_gene: TRBJ1-1
d_gene: .
v_gene: TRBV5-5
CDR3aa: ASSSSAQGIEAF

j_gene: TRBJ2-2
d_gene: .
v_gene: TRBV6-4
CDR3aa: ASSDRDTGELF

j_gene: TRBJ2-7
d_gene: TRBD1
v_gene: TRBV7-9
CDR3aa: ASSLSGTGASEQY

j_gene: TRBJ2-3
d_gene: .
v_gene: TRBV6-5
CDR3aa: ASGNRDSRGTQY

j_gene: TRBJ1-5
d_gene: .
v_gene: TRBV6-5
CDR3aa: ASSYSNGPNQPQH

j_gene: TRBJ2-1
d_gene: TRBD1
v_gene: TRBV28
CDR3aa: ASRPGTAYNEQF

j_gene: TRBJ2-7
d_gene: .
v_gene: TRBV6-5
CDR3aa: ASSYGAGSEQY

j_gene: TRBJ1-1
d_gene: .
v_gene: TRBV12-3/TRBV12-4
CDR3aa: ASSLTGNTEAF

j_gene: TRBJ2-7
d_gene: .
v_gene: TRBV9
CDR3aa: ASSPWDLYEQY

j_gene: TRBJ2-7
d_gene: TRBD1
v_gene: TRBV27
CDR3aa: ASSLQGAYEQY

j_gene: TRBJ2-7
d_gene: TRBD1
v_gene: TRBV6-5
CDR3aa: ASRPRTGVYEQY

j_gene: TRBJ1-1
d_gene: .
v_gene: TRBV30
CDR3aa: AWTVPGPEAF

j_gene: TRBJ2-3
d_gene: .
v_gene: TRBV11-3
CDR3aa: ASSLDSGTDTQY

j_gene: TRBJ2-7
d_gene: .
v_gene: TRBV28
CDR3aa: ASSGLTYEQY

j_gene: TRBJ2-2
d_gene: .
v_gene: TRBV5-1
CDR3aa: ASKLPNTGELF

j_gene: TRBJ2-3
d_gene: .
v_gene: TRBV18
CDR3aa: ASSPGVITDTQY

j_gene: TRBJ1-1
d_gene: .
v_gene: TRBV12-3/TRBV12-4
CDR3aa: ASSLAWGTEAF

j_gene: TRBJ2-7
d_gene: .
v_gene: TRBV6-1
CDR3aa: ASSEDRDEQY

j_gene: TRBJ2-2
d_gene: .
v_gene: TRBV27
CDR3aa: ASSFNRRVAGELF

j_gene: TRBJ2-3
d_gene: .
v_gene: TRBV15
CDR3aa: ATSMYVDTQY

j_gene: TRBJ1-2
d_gene: .
v_gene: TRBV5-1
CDR3aa: ASSASPSGRDGYT

j_gene: TRBJ1-2
d_gene: .
v_gene: TRBV5-6
CDR3aa: ASSPVGWGTSYGYT

j_gene: TRBJ1-1
d_gene: .
v_gene: TRBV2
CDR3aa: AGRNRVPRAF

j_gene: TRBJ1-2
d_gene: TRBD1
v_gene: TRBV30
CDR3aa: AWWDSDSAEGYT

j_gene: TRBJ2-5
d_gene: .
v_gene: TRBV7-7
CDR3aa: ASSPTTLETQY

j_gene: TRBJ1-6
d_gene: .
v_gene: TRBV27
CDR3aa: ASSLGRAYNSPLH

j_gene: TRBJ2-1
d_gene: TRBD2
v_gene: TRBV27
CDR3aa: ASSLGTGGNEQF

j_gene: TRBJ2-3
d_gene: TRBD2
v_gene: TRBV7-9
CDR3aa: ASSLGEGDTQY

j_gene: TRBJ1-1
d_gene: .
v_gene: TRBV12-3/TRBV12-4
CDR3aa: ASTGQNTEAF

j_gene: TRBJ2-5
d_gene: TRBD2
v_gene: TRBV12-5
CDR3aa: ASGPSGTETQY

j_gene: TRBJ2-7
d_gene: .
v_gene: TRBV5-1
CDR3aa: ASSLRGGGDLREQY

j_gene: TRBJ2-1
d_gene: .
v_gene: TRBV11-3
CDR3aa: ASVPPGAHGEQF

j_gene: TRBJ2-3
d_gene: .
v_gene: TRBV6-5
CDR3aa: ASRTSGSTDTQY

j_gene: TRBJ2-7
d_gene: TRBD2
v_gene: TRBV19
CDR3aa: ASSPGLAGASYEQY

j_gene: TRBJ1-3
d_gene: .
v_gene: TRBV25-1
CDR3aa: ASSGDRIGNTIY

j_gene: TRBJ2-7
d_gene: .
v_gene: TRBV19
CDR3aa: ASSLTAYAYEQY

j_gene: TRBJ1-2
d_gene: .
v_gene: TRBV19
CDR3aa: ASSMETYGYT

j_gene: TRBJ1-3
d_gene: .
v_gene: TRBV11-3
CDR3aa: ASSRGGGNTIY